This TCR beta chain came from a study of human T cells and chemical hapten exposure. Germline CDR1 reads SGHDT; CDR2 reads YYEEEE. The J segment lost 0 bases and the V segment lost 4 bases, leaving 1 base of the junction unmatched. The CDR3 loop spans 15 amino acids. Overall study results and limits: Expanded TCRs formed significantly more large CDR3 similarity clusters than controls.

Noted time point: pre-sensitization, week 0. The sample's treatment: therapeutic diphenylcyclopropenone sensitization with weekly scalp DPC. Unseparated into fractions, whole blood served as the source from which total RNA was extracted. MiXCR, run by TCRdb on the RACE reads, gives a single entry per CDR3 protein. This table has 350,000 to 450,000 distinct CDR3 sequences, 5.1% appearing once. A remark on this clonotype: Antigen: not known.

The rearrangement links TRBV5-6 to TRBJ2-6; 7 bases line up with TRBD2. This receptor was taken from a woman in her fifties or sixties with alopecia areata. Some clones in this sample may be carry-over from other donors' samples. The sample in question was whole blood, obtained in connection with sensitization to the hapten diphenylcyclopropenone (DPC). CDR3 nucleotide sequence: TGTGCCAGCAGCGGGACTATCTCTGGGGCCAACGTCCTGACTTTC. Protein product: CASSGTISGANVLTF.